A selection of T cell receptor beta chains follows, all from one sample in a study of T cell responses to AZD1222 COVID-19 vaccine. Produced via immunoSEQ multiplex PCR; TCRdb's table is partial and in-frame only. Of 80,000 to 95,000 clones listed, more than 70% were seen once; the top ten hold 6.9%. Sequencing was performed on peripheral blood, taken 28 days after the second AZD1222 dose. These receptor sequences come from an adult who received the AZD1222 COVID-19 vaccine. Each CDR3 is given without its conserved first and last residue. Each record gives: clone size, V gene, J gene, CDR3 protein. Rows may omit the clone size; those that give it use once, few, many or a size class.

>.|TRBV28|TRBJ1-1
ASSLPGLVEAF
>.|TRBV28|TRBJ1-1
ASTRGSNTEAF
>.|TRBV27|TRBJ1-2
ASSCSQADLSINYGYT
>.|TRBV15|TRBJ1-5
ATSRQGAGNQPQH
>once|TRBV14|TRBJ1-2
ASSQGVADALGYT
>.|TRBV7-2|TRBJ2-7
ASSLALGSQYEQY
>.|TRBV19|TRBJ2-1
ASGGSGSRREQF
>.|TRBV18|TRBJ2-3
ASSPGFTDTQY
>.|TRBV11-3|TRBJ2-5
ASSLDGGSETQY
>.|TRBV5-4|TRBJ2-1
ASSGMGQKNNEQF
>few|TRBV2|TRBJ1-1
ASQKAALAEAF
>.|TRBV27|TRBJ2-5
ASSFTGGAKTQY
>.|TRBV7-6|TRBJ2-1
ASSSAQVNEQF
>.|TRBV5-1|TRBJ1-1
ASSLSDSRFEAF
>.|TRBV11-3|TRBJ2-1
ASSSPSGRFDEQF
>.|TRBV6-1|TRBJ1-2
ASSEVVRGRDGYT
>.|TRBV15|TRBJ1-2
ATSRAQGLSYGYT
>.|TRBV3-1/TRBV3-2|TRBJ2-3
ASSQEEREDTDTQY
>.|TRBV9|TRBJ2-3
ASSVGGRTDTQY
>.|TRBV5-1|TRBJ2-5
ASLRDRAETQY
>.|TRBV7-3|TRBJ2-2
ASSYPGQGLTGELF
>.|TRBV23-1|TRBJ1-2
ARGTVYGYT
>.|TRBV7-9|TRBJ1-6
ASSSTGTWHTPLH
>.|TRBV2|TRBJ2-7
ASKVDRGEQY
>.|TRBV4-2|TRBJ2-7
ASSQDPGGEQY
>few|TRBV21-1|TRBJ2-1
ASTPIAEGLFEQF
>.|TRBV19|TRBJ1-4
ASNTQNEKLF
>.|TRBV4-3|TRBJ2-7
ASSQGKTVAGGLYEQY
>.|TRBV7-8|TRBJ1-1
ASSFSVHTEAF
>.|TRBV27|TRBJ2-3
ASSLSGDSRTDTQY
>once|TRBV7-9|TRBJ1-3
ASSGLQGNTIY
>.|TRBV5-5|TRBJ2-5
ASSLDRQQETQY
>few|TRBV4-2|TRBJ2-7
ASSPRLGGTYEQY
>.|TRBV6-5|TRBJ1-6
ASAQDRGRNSPLH
>.|TRBV5-1|TRBJ1-5
ASSLRDSGASNQPQH
>.|TRBV11-2|TRBJ2-3
ASTQALRFTDTQY
>.|TRBV5-8|TRBJ1-5
ASSPGDRVNNQPQH
>few|TRBV7-3|TRBJ2-2
ASSLTGGNTGELF
>.|TRBV6-1|TRBJ2-2
ASSEQDTGELF
>few|TRBV19|TRBJ1-1
ASRPEVRNTEAF
>.|TRBV5-1|TRBJ1-1
ASSIAQGNTEAF
>.|TRBV28|TRBJ1-2
ASSPRGPGGYT
>.|TRBV28|TRBJ2-5
ASSPYQETQY
>.|TRBV25-1|TRBJ2-1
ASSEPGTSGRGGEQF
>few|TRBV13|TRBJ2-5
ASSLKTGTYEETQY
>.|TRBV5-1|TRBJ2-1
ASSLPVRSYNEQF
>.|TRBV2|TRBJ2-6
ASNPGTYLSGANVLT
>.|TRBV28|TRBJ1-4
ASSWTGAPHLGEKLF
>.|TRBV7-2|TRBJ1-2
ASSLDWDGYGYT